This passage covers 28 T cell receptor beta chains from one sample sequenced in a study of cytomegalovirus exposure and HLA in healthy donors. In the PCR, 60 Vbeta and 13 Jbeta primers were used. Clones were sequenced by immunoSEQ multiplex PCR, and TCRdb holds only the in-frame ones, with some missing. Its table lists around 140,000 clones. The sample comprised PBMCs. These TCRs come from a male donor in good health and CMV-seronegative.

The chain has TRBV7-9 and TRBJ2-7; 9 positions match TRBD1. V trimming: 5 bases; J trimming: 5 bases; junction bases outside the gene matches: 10. This CDR3 region has 15 residues. Germline lookup yields CDR1 SEHNR and CDR2 FQNEAQ (reference sequence). The CDR3 DNA follows: TGTGCCAGCAGCGCCGACGGACAGGGGTACCACGAGCAGTACTTC. Encoded protein: CASSADGQGYHEQYF.

The CDR3 loop is CASSKDRVGYEQYF. The CDR3 DNA is TGTGCCAGCTCAAAGGACAGGGTGGGGTACGAGCAGTACTTC. V gene TRBV18 combines with J gene TRBJ2-7; 8 nucleotides match TRBD1. V lost 5 bases to trimming and J lost 4 bases; unmatched junction nucleotides: 7. The CDR3 spans 14 residues. The germline CDR1 and CDR2 sequences are KGHSH and LQKENI.

The CDR3 region is CAWSVQAIYGYTF. The CDR3, as DNA: TGTGCCTGGAGTGTACAGGCGATCTATGGCTACACCTTC. The chain joins TRBV30 to TRBJ1-2; maybe TRBD1 (5 bases). V lost 0 bases and J 4 bases, leaving 9 bases between the germline ends. The germline gives CDR1 GTSNPN, CDR2 SVGIG (reference sequence). This CDR3 spans 13 amino acids.

For the CDR3, the DNA is TGTGCCAGCAGCCAACTTCGAGTCGGACAGGGACCTTTTATTACCGGGGAGCTGTTTTTT. The encoded protein is CASSQLRVGQGPFITGELFF. The chain carries TRBV14 and TRBJ2-2, with 8 bases fitting TRBD1. Germline loops: CDR1 SGHDN, CDR2 FVKESK. The CDR3 has 20 residues. Trimming at V came to 2 bases and at J to 5 bases, leaving 19 bases not matched to a gene.

This chain connects TRBV19 to TRBJ1-5, with TRBD1 matching 7 bases. Germline-derived CDR1 and CDR2 are LNHDA and SQIVND (reference sequence). Trimming took 1 base from V and 5 from J; bases not matched to a gene: 14. CDR3 length: 18 amino acids. The CDR3 nucleotides read TGTGCCAGTAGTATAGCCTTCGACAGGGCGTTATCGGATCAGCCCCAGCATTTT. This translates into CASSIAFDRALSDQPQHF.

The gene calls are TRBV15 and TRBJ2-3, with a weak D call TRBD2 (6 bases). The CDR3 loop spans 14 amino acids. In germline, CDR1 is LNHNV, CDR2 YYDKDF (reference sequence). V was cut by 9 bases and J by 0 bases, with 13 bases left in between. DNA for the CDR3: TGTGCCACAGGATCGGGGACTAGCACAGATACGCAGTATTTT. This encodes CATGSGTSTDTQYF.

The rearrangement joins TRBV18 to TRBJ2-7; a weak D match, TRBD2 (6 bases). The germline CDR1 and CDR2 sequences are KGHSH and LQKENI. V lost 11 bases, J lost 3 bases, and 14 bases lay in between. This CDR3 region has 12 residues. The CDR3 spells CAGFGGNYEQYF. The CDR3 bases are TGTGCCGGCTTCGGGGGAAACTACGAGCAGTACTTC.

To note about this clone: At one boundary the junction diverges from the germline segment, which might be a read error. This chain joins TRBV19 and TRBJ1-2, with D maybe TRBD1 (5 bases). Per the germline V gene, CDR1 is LNHDA and CDR2 is SQIVND (reference sequence). The CDR3 covers 12 residues. CDR3 coding DNA: TGTGCCAGTAGTAAAACGGACATATCTTTCGCCTTC. Translated, it gives CASSKTDISFAF.

The chain combines TRBV6-1 with TRBJ1-5, with 8 bases aligning to TRBD1. CDR3 length: 16 residues. Germline V gene data show CDR1 as MNHNS and CDR2 as SASEGT. Trimming took 2 bases from V and 0 from J; bases not matched to a gene: 3. The CDR3 protein is CASSERQGYSNQPQHF. Here the CDR3 DNA reads TGTGCCAGCAGTGAACGACAGGGGTATAGCAATCAGCCCCAGCATTTT.

The chain combines TRBV27 with TRBJ2-2, with 10 bases identical to TRBD2. CDR1 is MNHEY, CDR2 SMNVEV, per germline (reference sequence). The CDR3 length is 16 residues. Trimming cost V 6 bases and J 7 bases; bases outside gene matches: 11. The CDR3 nucleotides read TGTGCCAGCAGCCAGCGGGAGGGCCCTCTCAGCGGGGAGCTGTTTTTT. It yields the protein CASSQREGPLSGELFF.

The chain joins TRBV29-1 to TRBJ1-4; 7 positions match TRBD1. The germline gives CDR1 SQVTM, CDR2 ANQGSEA. The CDR3 spans 15 residues. Losses at the gene ends were 4 bases for V and 2 bases for J; bases not matched to a gene: 7. CDR3 sequence reads: CSVAPPGQTNEKLFF. The CDR3 DNA reads as TGCAGCGTTGCACCCCCGGGACAGACTAATGAAAAACTGTTTTTT.

CDR3 loop: CASSYDPSGMNTEAFF. CDR3 coding DNA: TGTGCCAGCAGTTACGATCCATCGGGGATGAACACTGAAGCTTTCTTT. The chain joins TRBV6-5 to TRBJ1-1; D gene unclear. The germline V and J ends were trimmed by 2 bases and 0 bases, with 13 bases remaining between them. CDR3 length: 16 residues. Germline values: CDR1 MNHEY, CDR2 SVGAGI.

This chain connects TRBV15 to TRBJ1-1; TRBD1 agrees at 8 bases. The V gene end was trimmed by 4 bases and the J gene end by 3 bases; junction bases not matched to a gene: 1. The CDR3 consists of 13 residues. The V gene's germline CDR1 is LNHNV and CDR2 YYDKDF (reference sequence). Here the CDR3 reads CATSTGQDTEAFF. The CDR3, as DNA: TGTGCCACCAGCACGGGACAGGACACTGAAGCTTTCTTT.

The rearrangement links TRBV6-1 to TRBJ1-1; D is unresolved. The CDR3 sequence is 13 residues long. Trimming left V 8 bases short and J 0 bases short, with 10 bases between. Looked up from germline, CDR1 is MNHNS and CDR2 is SASEGT. The CDR3 bases are TGTGCCAGCCAACGCGGAGTGAACACTGAAGCTTTCTTT. Its protein product is CASQRGVNTEAFF.

The chain couples TRBV5-6 to TRBJ2-5, with TRBD2 identical over 8 bases. Losses at the gene ends were 6 bases for V and 7 bases for J; bases not matched to a gene: 11. The CDR3 runs 14 residues. Germline assignment: CDR1 SGHDT and CDR2 YYEEEE. CDR3 in amino acids: CASTRDGGAGTQYF. CDR3 DNA: TGTGCCAGCACTCGCGACGGGGGGGCCGGGACCCAGTACTTC.

The rearrangement links TRBV11-2 to TRBJ1-2; D is ambiguous. The CDR3 totals 12 residues. Per the germline V gene, CDR1 is SGHAT and CDR2 is FQNNGV. V was cut by 5 bases and J by 6 bases, with 10 bases left in between. CDR3 coding DNA: TGTGCCAGCAGCCGCCGGGTTGATGGCTACACCTTC. Encoded protein: CASSRRVDGYTF.

This chain's CDR3 is CASSTVNIAGTEAFF. DNA of the CDR3: TGTGCCAGCAGTACAGTAAATATCGCGGGGACTGAAGCTTTCTTT. The chain joins TRBV25-1 to TRBJ1-1; D not resolved. The CDR3 has 15 residues. Germline V CDR1 and CDR2: MGHDK, SYGVNS. Trimming took 5 bases from V and 5 from J, leaving 18 bases between them.

V is TRBV28 and J is TRBJ1-1; D not resolved. CDR1 is MDHEN and CDR2 is SYDVKM in the germline V gene. The CDR3 has 16 residues. V gave up 1 base and J gave up 0 bases, with 12 bases separating them. This CDR3 is CASSLLIDNLNTEAFF. In DNA form, the CDR3 reads TGTGCCAGCAGTTTATTGATAGATAATCTGAACACTGAAGCTTTCTTT. The whole variable domain, filled in from reference TRBV28 and TRBJ1-1, reads DVKVTQSSRYLVKRTGEKVFLECVQDMDHENMFWYRQDPGLGLRLIYFSYDVKMKEKGDIPEGYSVSREKKERFSLILESASTNQTSMYLCASSLLIDNLNTEAFFGQGTRLTVV.

The V gene is TRBV19, the J gene TRBJ2-1, with 9 nucleotides matching TRBD1. This CDR3 region has 16 residues. The J segment lost 2 bases and the V segment lost 1 base, leaving 3 bases of the junction unmatched. The V gene's germline CDR1 is LNHDA and CDR2 SQIVND (reference sequence). CDR3: CASSIGGQGTYNEQFF. CDR3 bases: TGTGCCAGTAGTATAGGGGGACAGGGAACCTACAATGAGCAGTTCTTC.

J is TRBJ2-2 and V is TRBV6-6; D is unclear. The CDR3 contains 11 residues. V shed 5 bases and J shed 5 bases, with 3 bases lying between them. From germline, CDR1 is MNHNY and CDR2 SVGAGI (reference sequence). This CDR3 is CASSPTGELFF. The DNA for the CDR3 is TGTGCCAGCAGTCCAACCGGGGAGCTGTTTTTT.

The chain joins TRBV7-9 to TRBJ2-6; D remains unclear. V lost 10 bases and J lost 1, with 5 bases in between. CDR1 SEHNR and CDR2 FQNEAQ come from the germline V gene (reference sequence). The CDR3 is 12 residues long. The CDR3 is CATLSGANVLTF. As DNA, the CDR3 is TGTGCCACTCTTTCTGGGGCCAACGTCCTGACTTTC.

The rearrangement links TRBV19 to TRBJ2-2; TRBD1 matches 7 bases. Per the germline V gene, CDR1 is LNHDA and CDR2 is SQIVND (reference sequence). J lost 0 bases, V lost 7 bases, and 8 bases had no gene match. This CDR3 has 16 amino acids. The CDR3 loop is CASKRGGPTNTGELFF. The CDR3 bases are TGTGCCAGTAAACGAGGGGGCCCCACGAACACCGGGGAGCTGTTTTTT.

This chain joins TRBV11-2 and TRBJ2-7, with D possibly being TRBD2 (6 bases). CDR1 is SGHAT and CDR2 is FQNNGV in the germline V gene. V was cut by 7 bases and J by 2 bases, with 24 bases left in between. The CDR3 consists of 17 residues. The CDR3 DNA reads TGTGCCAGCACCTTGACGGCTGAGGCGGGGTGGGCCTACGAGCAGTACTTC. Its protein product is CASTLTAEAGWAYEQYF.

The chain combines TRBV6-4 with TRBJ2-4, with D possibly being TRBD2 (5 bases). The CDR3 has 16 amino acids. V was cut by 0 bases and J by 0 bases, with 9 bases left in between. The germline gives CDR1 MRHNA, CDR2 SNTAGT. CDR3 amino acids: CASSDSHGLAKNIQYF. In nucleotides, the CDR3 is TGTGCCAGCAGTGACTCCCACGGACTAGCCAAAAACATTCAGTACTTC.

The chain links TRBV4-3 to TRBJ2-1; no definite D call. CDR3 size: 12 residues. Germline V gives CDR1 LGHNA, CDR2 YSLEER. V dropped 0 bases and J dropped 10 bases, with 7 bases sitting between them. This CDR3 is CASSQDTQEQFF. The CDR3 DNA reads as TGCGCCAGCAGCCAAGATACCCAGGAGCAGTTCTTC.

The rearrangement links TRBV7-8 to TRBJ1-5; D not certain. Germline CDR1 and CDR2: SGHVS and FQNEAQ. Trimming took 3 bases from V and 0 from J, leaving 12 bases between them. The CDR3 runs 16 residues. In nucleotides, the CDR3 is TGTGCCAGCAGCTTCCTAGCACGAGGTAGCAATCAGCCCCAGCATTTT. This encodes CASSFLARGSNQPQHF.

J is TRBJ2-2 and V is TRBV25-1; 8 bases fit TRBD1. CDR3 length: 16 residues. The V and J ends lost 4 bases and 3 bases, in that order; junction bases with no gene match: 7. CDR1 and CDR2 from the germline V gene are MGHDK and SYGVNS. CDR3 loop: CASSAPRGRDTGELFF. CDR3 coding DNA: TGTGCCAGCAGTGCTCCCAGGGGGCGCGACACCGGGGAGCTGTTTTTT.

This chain connects TRBV5-1 to TRBJ2-1; weak D call: TRBD2 (7 bases). The CDR3 is 14 residues long. Trimming removed 7 bases from V and 7 bases from J, with 18 bases in between. Germline CDR1 reads SGHRS; CDR2 reads YFSETQ. The CDR3 region has the DNA TGCGCCAGCCTGCAGCCGGGGGGCAGTAATGAGCAGTTCTTC. Its protein is CASLQPGGSNEQFF. Drawing the rest from reference TRBV5-1 and TRBJ2-1, the complete variable domain is KAGVTQTPRYLIKTRGQQVTLSCSPISGHRSVSWYQQTPGQGLQFLFEYFSETQRNKGNFPGRFSGRQFSNSRSEMNVSTLELGDSALYLCASLQPGGSNEQFFGPGTRLTVL.